This T cell receptor (beta chain) is from a study of CD8+ T cells in alopecia areata. Study overall: Patients remained on tofacitinib for 6 to 18 months and then went 6 months without it. Severity among treated patients was scored by the percentage of scalp area affected. Study results and limitations: A large proportion of expanded lesional clones were detected persisting in scalp and blood during tofacitinib. Elevated clonality characterized lesional scalp relative to normal scalp, particularly in alopecia totalis/universalis.

This clone has a single count. What it binds is unknown. Looked up from germline, CDR1 is LGHNA and CDR2 is YSLEER. The CDR3 is 18 residues long. V lost 4 bases and J lost 5, with 21 bases in between. Extraction of RNA preceded its reverse transcription into cDNA, which served as the sequencing template. Sequencing was performed with immunoSEQ multiplex PCR; in TCRdb, only in-frame clones are kept and a portion is missing. The repertoire consists of about 200,000 clones, with around 66% occurring once and the leading ten covering 4.2%. The treatment denotes: oral pan-JAK inhibitor, 5-10 mg twice daily.

Sequenced here: CD4+ T cells sorted from blood, sampled at week 4, from a patient treated with tofacitinib. This chain links TRBV4-3 with TRBJ1-6; D ambiguous. The receptor comes from a human donor with alopecia areata. CDR3 nucleotides: TGCGCCAGCAGCCCGATGGCCGCGGGTAACTTGAATAATTCACCCCTCCACTTT. Amino acid sequence: CASSPMAAGNLNNSPLHF.